Listed below are T cell receptor beta chains from one sample, sequenced in a study of cytomegalovirus exposure and HLA in healthy donors. Assay: immunoSEQ multiplex PCR; the TCRdb copy retains only in-frame clones and omits some. Of approximately 160,000 clones detected, roughly 87% appear once; the ten largest clones hold approximately 1.4%. Sequenced sample: PBMCs. The receptors originated from a girl between 10 and 17 years old in good health and CMV-seropositive. Each CDR3 is given with its conserved first and last residue. A D gene is named only where the DNA matches it firmly. Clone size is given for some rows only: seen once, a few or many times, or a class if the clone is expanded.

clone_size: .; v_call: TRBV7-6; d_call: TRBD1; j_call: TRBJ2-1; cdr3_nt: TGTGCCAGCAGCTTGGACAGGGCCCCCAATGAGCAGTTCTTC; cdr3_aa: CASSLDRAPNEQFF
clone_size: .; v_call: TRBV29-1; d_call: TRBD2; j_call: TRBJ2-1; cdr3_nt: TGCAGCGTTGAAGATACTGGCGGGAGGGCCGGGGCCAATGAGCAGTTCTTC; cdr3_aa: CSVEDTGGRAGANEQFF
clone_size: .; v_call: TRBV29-1; d_call: TRBD2; j_call: TRBJ2-1; cdr3_nt: TGCAGCGTGAGTCCCAGCGGGAGTGAAAGCAATGAGCAGTTCTTC; cdr3_aa: CSVSPSGSESNEQFF
clone_size: .; v_call: TRBV5-1; d_call: .; j_call: TRBJ1-4; cdr3_nt: TGCGCCAGCAACGAAGGGGAGGCTAATGAAAAACTGTTTTTT; cdr3_aa: CASNEGEANEKLFF
clone_size: .; v_call: TRBV9; d_call: TRBD1; j_call: TRBJ2-7; cdr3_nt: TGTGCCAGCAGCGCGGGACAGGGAGGGAACGAGCAGTACTTC; cdr3_aa: CASSAGQGGNEQYF
clone_size: .; v_call: TRBV19; d_call: .; j_call: TRBJ2-7; cdr3_nt: TGTGCCACTCGACTATCCAATCGCTACGAGCAGTACTTC; cdr3_aa: CATRLSNRYEQYF
clone_size: .; v_call: TRBV30; d_call: TRBD2; j_call: TRBJ2-4; cdr3_nt: TGTGCCTGGAGTGACACTAGCGGACACAAAAACATTCAGTACTTC; cdr3_aa: CAWSDTSGHKNIQYF
clone_size: .; v_call: TRBV6-1; d_call: TRBD2; j_call: TRBJ2-1; cdr3_nt: TGTGCCAGCAGTCTAGCGGGAGGCTACAATGAGCAGTTCTTC; cdr3_aa: CASSLAGGYNEQFF
clone_size: .; v_call: TRBV7-9; d_call: TRBD1; j_call: TRBJ1-1; cdr3_nt: TGTGCCAGCAGCCCAGGGACAGGCATGAACACTGAAGCTTTCTTT; cdr3_aa: CASSPGTGMNTEAFF
clone_size: few; v_call: TRBV28; d_call: .; j_call: TRBJ2-3; cdr3_nt: TGTGCCAGCAGTCTACCCCTTCGGACGGGAAGCACAGATACGCAGTATTTT; cdr3_aa: CASSLPLRTGSTDTQYF
clone_size: .; v_call: TRBV27; d_call: .; j_call: TRBJ2-3; cdr3_nt: TGTGCCAGCGGCCCCAGGGGCAGAGATACGCAGTATTTT; cdr3_aa: CASGPRGRDTQYF
clone_size: .; v_call: TRBV6-5; d_call: TRBD1; j_call: TRBJ1-1; cdr3_nt: TGTGCCAGTTTTAACAGGGGGGGTGGCTCTGAAGCTTTCTTT; cdr3_aa: CASFNRGGGSEAFF
clone_size: few; v_call: TRBV6-1; d_call: .; j_call: TRBJ2-1; cdr3_nt: TGTGCCAGCAGTAGGCTAGCACCTTACAATGAGCAGTTCTTC; cdr3_aa: CASSRLAPYNEQFF
clone_size: .; v_call: TRBV5-6; d_call: .; j_call: TRBJ1-2; cdr3_nt: TGTGCCAGCAGCTTTACCGGGGGAGAACGTTATGGCTACACCTTC; cdr3_aa: CASSFTGGERYGYTF
clone_size: .; v_call: TRBV7-2; d_call: .; j_call: TRBJ2-7; cdr3_nt: TGTGCCAGCAGAAACATCGACAACTCTCCTAACGAGCAGTACTTC; cdr3_aa: CASRNIDNSPNEQYF
clone_size: .; v_call: TRBV7-6; d_call: .; j_call: TRBJ2-7; cdr3_nt: TGTGCCAGCTCCGACGACCGGGGAAACGAGCAGTACTTC; cdr3_aa: CASSDDRGNEQYF
clone_size: .; v_call: TRBV2; d_call: TRBD1; j_call: TRBJ1-1; cdr3_nt: TGTGCCAGCAGGCCTACAGGGGGGGACACTGAAGCTTTCTTT; cdr3_aa: CASRPTGGDTEAFF
clone_size: .; v_call: TRBV21-1; d_call: .; j_call: TRBJ2-7; cdr3_nt: TGTGCCGGCCCCGGGAACTACGAGCAGTACTTC; cdr3_aa: CAGPGNYEQYF
clone_size: .; v_call: TRBV25-1; d_call: .; j_call: TRBJ1-5; cdr3_nt: TGTGCCAGCAGTGAATCAGGGAGGGGAGGCAATCAGCCCCAGCATTTT; cdr3_aa: CASSESGRGGNQPQHF
clone_size: .; v_call: TRBV7-6; d_call: .; j_call: TRBJ1-3; cdr3_nt: TGTGCCAGCAGCTTAAAGGAGGCGATATCCACCTCTGGAAACACCATATATTTT; cdr3_aa: CASSLKEAISTSGNTIYF
clone_size: .; v_call: TRBV7-3; d_call: .; j_call: TRBJ1-2; cdr3_nt: TGTGCCAGCAGCTATGGCCCGAGGGCGAATGGCTACACCTTC; cdr3_aa: CASSYGPRANGYTF
clone_size: .; v_call: TRBV5-4; d_call: .; j_call: TRBJ1-1; cdr3_nt: TGTGCCAGCAGCTTGGTACGGGACACTGAAGCTTTCTTT; cdr3_aa: CASSLVRDTEAFF
clone_size: .; v_call: TRBV5-1; d_call: .; j_call: TRBJ2-7; cdr3_nt: TGCGCCAGCACGTCGGAGCCCTCAACCGCCGAGCAGTACTTC; cdr3_aa: CASTSEPSTAEQYF
clone_size: once; v_call: TRBV28; d_call: .; j_call: TRBJ1-5; cdr3_nt: TGTGCCAGCCACCCCCTCGGGCAGCCCCAGCATTTT; cdr3_aa: CASHPLGQPQHF
clone_size: .; v_call: TRBV9; d_call: TRBD2; j_call: TRBJ2-7; cdr3_nt: TGTGCCAGCAGCGCTGGAGCGGGAGTCTACGAGCAGTACTTC; cdr3_aa: CASSAGAGVYEQYF
clone_size: few; v_call: TRBV10-3; d_call: TRBD1; j_call: TRBJ2-4; cdr3_nt: TGTGCCATCAGTGAGCTGCGGACAGGACTAGCCAAAAACATTCAGTACTTC; cdr3_aa: CAISELRTGLAKNIQYF
clone_size: .; v_call: TRBV7-8; d_call: TRBD1; j_call: TRBJ2-7; cdr3_nt: TGTGCCAGCAGCCCAGGGACAGAACCTAGACTAATAGGGGGCTACGAGCAGTACTTC; cdr3_aa: CASSPGTEPRLIGGYEQYF
clone_size: once; v_call: TRBV27; d_call: TRBD1; j_call: TRBJ1-1; cdr3_nt: TGTGCCAGCAGTTTGGGGGGACAGTGGGTAACTTTCTTT; cdr3_aa: CASSLGGQWVTFF
clone_size: .; v_call: TRBV27; d_call: .; j_call: TRBJ2-7; cdr3_nt: TGTGCCAGCAGTTTTGGCAGAACCTACGAGCAGTACTTC; cdr3_aa: CASSFGRTYEQYF
clone_size: few; v_call: TRBV30; d_call: .; j_call: TRBJ1-1; cdr3_nt: TGTGCCTGGAGCGCCTTACAGGGATCCGAAGCTTTCTTT; cdr3_aa: CAWSALQGSEAFF
clone_size: .; v_call: TRBV29-1; d_call: .; j_call: TRBJ1-1; cdr3_nt: TGCAGCGTTGAAAGGTTTCAGGGCGGCACTGAAGCTTTCTTT; cdr3_aa: CSVERFQGGTEAFF
clone_size: once; v_call: TRBV5-3; d_call: .; j_call: TRBJ1-3; cdr3_nt: TGTGCCAGCTACTCTGGAAACACCATATATTTT; cdr3_aa: CASYSGNTIYF
clone_size: few; v_call: TRBV28; d_call: TRBD2; j_call: TRBJ2-7; cdr3_nt: TGTGCCAGCAGCGATCCTGGCGGGGGGATGAGGAACGAGCAGTACTTC; cdr3_aa: CASSDPGGGMRNEQYF
clone_size: .; v_call: TRBV1; d_call: .; j_call: TRBJ2-7; cdr3_nt: TGCACCAGCAGCCATTTCGTCTACGAGCAGTACTTC; cdr3_aa: CTSSHFVYEQYF
clone_size: .; v_call: TRBV29-1; d_call: TRBD1; j_call: TRBJ2-7; cdr3_nt: TGCAGCGTATCACGGACAGGGTTAACCTACGAGCAGTACTTC; cdr3_aa: CSVSRTGLTYEQYF
clone_size: .; v_call: TRBV9; d_call: TRBD2; j_call: TRBJ2-3; cdr3_nt: TGTGCCAGCACCAGAAGCGCGGGAGGAGATACGCAGTATTTT; cdr3_aa: CASTRSAGGDTQYF
clone_size: once; v_call: TRBV10-1; d_call: .; j_call: TRBJ2-2; cdr3_nt: TGCGCCAGCAACAAAAGCGGGCCCTGGTGCACCGGGGAGCTGTTTTTT; cdr3_aa: CASNKSGPWCTGELFF
clone_size: .; v_call: TRBV7-9; d_call: TRBD2; j_call: TRBJ2-7; cdr3_nt: TGTGCCAGCAGCTTAGCGACTAGCGCTTACGAGCAGTACTTC; cdr3_aa: CASSLATSAYEQYF
clone_size: once; v_call: TRBV19; d_call: .; j_call: TRBJ1-5; cdr3_nt: TGTGCCAGTAGTAAAAGGCGGAATCAGCCCCAGCATTTT; cdr3_aa: CASSKRRNQPQHF
clone_size: .; v_call: TRBV11-2; d_call: TRBD2; j_call: TRBJ2-7; cdr3_nt: TGTGCCAGCAGCTTCCCCGGACTAGCGGGACCCTACGAGCAGTACTTC; cdr3_aa: CASSFPGLAGPYEQYF
clone_size: .; v_call: TRBV4-1; d_call: TRBD2; j_call: TRBJ2-2; cdr3_nt: TGCGCCAGCAGCCAAGGTCTAGCGGGAGCCGGGGAGCTGTTTTTT; cdr3_aa: CASSQGLAGAGELFF
clone_size: .; v_call: TRBV18; d_call: .; j_call: TRBJ1-2; cdr3_nt: TGTGCCAGCTCACCTTTCAGGGAAGCTAACTATGGCTACACCTTC; cdr3_aa: CASSPFREANYGYTF
clone_size: .; v_call: TRBV6-1; d_call: .; j_call: TRBJ2-5; cdr3_nt: TGTGCCAGCAGTGAACTGGCACCACAAGAGACCCAGTACTTC; cdr3_aa: CASSELAPQETQYF
clone_size: .; v_call: TRBV9; d_call: TRBD1; j_call: TRBJ2-3; cdr3_nt: TGTGCCAGCAGCGTATCTAATCTGAGACAGGGGGCGCAGACAGATACGCAGTATTTT; cdr3_aa: CASSVSNLRQGAQTDTQYF
clone_size: .; v_call: TRBV5-1; d_call: TRBD2; j_call: TRBJ2-1; cdr3_nt: TGCGCCAGCAGCTTGACAGGACTAGCGGGCGAGAGCTCCTACAATGAGCAGTTCTTC; cdr3_aa: CASSLTGLAGESSYNEQFF
clone_size: .; v_call: TRBV5-5; d_call: TRBD1; j_call: TRBJ2-7; cdr3_nt: TGTGCCAGCAGCTGGGGACAGGATTACGAGCAGTACTTC; cdr3_aa: CASSWGQDYEQYF
clone_size: .; v_call: TRBV5-1; d_call: .; j_call: TRBJ1-4; cdr3_nt: TGCGCCAGCAGCTTCACAGGGAGCGGTGAAAAACTGTTTTTT; cdr3_aa: CASSFTGSGEKLFF
clone_size: once; v_call: TRBV10-3; d_call: TRBD1; j_call: TRBJ2-7; cdr3_nt: TGTGCCATCAGTACGGACAGGGGAGCCAACGAGCAGTACTTC; cdr3_aa: CAISTDRGANEQYF
clone_size: .; v_call: TRBV28; d_call: .; j_call: TRBJ2-3; cdr3_nt: TGTGCCAGCAGGGACTGGACCTTCGGCACAGATACGCAGTATTTT; cdr3_aa: CASRDWTFGTDTQYF
clone_size: few; v_call: TRBV19; d_call: TRBD1; j_call: TRBJ1-3; cdr3_nt: TGTGCCAGTACTATGGGACAGGCCTCTGGAAACACCATATATTTT; cdr3_aa: CASTMGQASGNTIYF
clone_size: .; v_call: TRBV19; d_call: .; j_call: TRBJ1-2; cdr3_nt: TGTGCCAGTAGTGCGGGTCGAGGCTACACCTTC; cdr3_aa: CASSAGRGYTF
clone_size: few; v_call: TRBV2; d_call: TRBD2; j_call: TRBJ2-2; cdr3_nt: TGTGCCAGCAGTGGACTAGCGGGAGTAGTAGGATACGGGGAGCTGTTTTTT; cdr3_aa: CASSGLAGVVGYGELFF
clone_size: .; v_call: TRBV5-6; d_call: TRBD1; j_call: TRBJ1-2; cdr3_nt: TGTGCCAGCAGCGGAGACGACAGGGCCTTATTTAACTATGGCTACACCTTC; cdr3_aa: CASSGDDRALFNYGYTF
clone_size: .; v_call: TRBV5-1; d_call: TRBD2; j_call: TRBJ2-3; cdr3_nt: TGCGCCAGCAGCTACTACGGACTAGCGGGAGGTACCACAGATACGCAGTATTTT; cdr3_aa: CASSYYGLAGGTTDTQYF
clone_size: .; v_call: TRBV12-5; d_call: TRBD2; j_call: TRBJ2-3; cdr3_nt: TGTGCTAGTGGTTTGAGCGGGAGGCGCAGCACAGATACGCAGTATTTT; cdr3_aa: CASGLSGRRSTDTQYF
clone_size: .; v_call: TRBV6-5; d_call: TRBD1; j_call: TRBJ1-1; cdr3_nt: TGTGCCAGCAGTTACTCACAGGGGTACGAAGCTTTCTTT; cdr3_aa: CASSYSQGYEAFF
clone_size: .; v_call: TRBV2; d_call: TRBD1; j_call: TRBJ1-5; cdr3_nt: TGTGCCAGCCGGGGACAGGGGAATCAGCCCCAGCATTTT; cdr3_aa: CASRGQGNQPQHF
clone_size: .; v_call: TRBV5-1; d_call: TRBD1; j_call: TRBJ1-1; cdr3_nt: TGCGCCAGCAGCTTAGACAGGGGTGGAATGAACACTGAAGCTTTCTTT; cdr3_aa: CASSLDRGGMNTEAFF
clone_size: .; v_call: TRBV5-6; d_call: .; j_call: TRBJ1-1; cdr3_nt: TGTGCCAGCATCCCTCCAGGGAACACTGAAGCTTTCTTT; cdr3_aa: CASIPPGNTEAFF